This paragraph covers one TCR beta chain sequence. Its target is unknown. Nobody among the patients had been given any treatment before thyroid surgery. The entry originates in a study of metastatic and nonmetastatic thyroid tumors. The study's findings and limits: Malignant thyroid tumors reportedly exceeded benign nodules significantly in TCR beta diversity, with the difference appearing in blood and tumor.

This CDR3 contains 12 residues. V dropped 2 bases and J dropped 6 bases, with 7 bases sitting between them. Germline loops: CDR1 SGHTA, CDR2 FQGNSA. TCRdb reprocessed the PCR reads using MiXCR. Here the sample spans approximately 25,000 clones, 20% to 25% being singletons. The source material was blood. This TCR was sampled from a male donor with papillary thyroid cancer or a benign thyroid nodule (not recorded which). Some clones in this sample may be carry-over from other donors' samples. V is TRBV7-2 and J is TRBJ1-1; maybe TRBD1 (5 bases). CDR3 DNA: TGTGCCAGCAGCTTAAGCAGGGCTGAAGCTTTCTTT. Translated, it gives CASSLSRAEAFF.